Presented here are 3 T cell receptor beta chains from one specimen sequenced in a study of shared clonotypes between healthy human individuals. Here immunoSEQ multiplex PCR was the method, and the copy in TCRdb shows in-frame clones only, minus some. The sample lists a few million clones; more than 80% were seen once. Material: naive CD4+ T cells sorted from blood. Indicated subset: CD45RA+ positively selected. The source of these receptors is a man younger than 35 in good health.

The chain recombines TRBV28 with TRBJ2-4; 7 bases map to TRBD1. J lost 7 bases, V lost 1 base, and 1 base had no gene match. CDR3 length equals 13 residues. The germline V gene has CDR1 MDHEN and CDR2 SYDVKM. The CDR3: CASSLSGQNIQYF. The CDR3 DNA follows: TGTGCCAGCAGTTTATCGGGACAGAACATTCAGTACTTC.

The CDR3 DNA follows: TGCAGCGTTGAAGCGTCTAGGCTAAACAATGAGCAGTTCTTC. This codes for CSVEASRLNNEQFF. The V gene is TRBV29-1, the J gene TRBJ2-1; D gene uncertain. This CDR3 has 14 amino acids. The V end was cut by 1 base, the J end by 5 bases, with 12 bases between. Germline lookup yields CDR1 SQVTM and CDR2 ANQGSEA.

Notes on this clone: Other nucleotide sequences from this sample produce the same CDR3. This chain joins TRBV7-3 and TRBJ2-3; D gene uncertain. Between the trimmed V and J ends, which lost 0 bases and 1 base, there was a span of 8 bases. Germline CDR1 reads SGHTA; CDR2 reads FQGTGA. This CDR3 is built from 15 residues. CDR3 region: CASSLTGKGTDTQYF. The DNA of the CDR3 is TGTGCCAGCAGCTTAACGGGGAAGGGCACAGATACGCAGTATTTT.